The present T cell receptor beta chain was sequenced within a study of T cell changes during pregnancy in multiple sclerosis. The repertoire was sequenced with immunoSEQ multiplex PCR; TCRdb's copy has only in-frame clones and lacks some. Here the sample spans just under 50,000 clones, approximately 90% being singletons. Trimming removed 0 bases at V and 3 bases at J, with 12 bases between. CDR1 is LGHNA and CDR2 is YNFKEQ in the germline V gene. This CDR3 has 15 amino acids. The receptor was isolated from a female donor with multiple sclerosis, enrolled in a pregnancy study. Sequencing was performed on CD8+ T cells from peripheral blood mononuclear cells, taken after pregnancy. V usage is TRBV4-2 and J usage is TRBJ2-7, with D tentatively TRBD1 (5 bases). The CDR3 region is CASSQEVGADYEQYF. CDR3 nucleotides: TGTGCCAGCAGCCAAGAAGTTGGGGCCGACTACGAGCAGTACTTC.